This TCR beta chain came from a study of CXCR3-negative and CXCR3-positive naive CD8 T cells. Points from the study as a whole: High diversity, comparable across both naive subsets, contrasted with much lower diversity in memory CD8+ cells. Naive cells that were CXCR3-positive had more hydrophobic TRB CDR3s (compared with CXCR3-negative naive cells). Researchers reported similar TRBV-TRBJ usage in naive CXCR3-negative and CXCR3-positive cells, though memory differed.

Regarding this clonotype: Its antigen is unidentified.

CD45RO-CCR7+CD27+CD95- characterized naive CD8+ T cells. Looked up from germline, CDR1 is MNHNY and CDR2 is SVGAGI (reference sequence). The CDR3 extends over 18 amino acids. Each TRB cDNA library was prepared by 5' RACE (with UMI labels). TCRdb reanalyzed the 5' RACE reads, giving one entry per CDR3 protein sequence and no DNA. The sample includes approximately 88,000 distinct CDR3 sequences. The sequence was collected from a human donor in good health. Some clones in this sample may be carry-over from other donors' samples. The chain has TRBV6-6 and TRBJ1-1; TCRdb proposes TRBD1, but this gene call is untestable without DNA. The sample comprised naive CXCR3+ CD8+ T cells from blood. The sample's subset: CD45RO-CCR7+CD27+CD95- naive CD8+ T cells expressing CXCR3 (TNR3+). This CDR3 reads CASSYAPGQGLMNTEAFF.